This TCR beta chain was sequenced in a study of control samples from healthy donors and cancer patients (dated by TCRdb to 2018 to 2021). A note on this clone: Its antigen specificity is not known. Base-call qualities are not available, and no considerably larger clone is one nucleotide away.

Receptor libraries were prepared by the immunoSEQ multiplex PCR assay. TCRdb re-hosts the immuneACCESS table, in-frame sequences only. Its copies lack some clones; in the studies checked, an unresolved V gene accounts for under half of them, and the cause for the rest is not known. In all, the sample holds some 87,000 clones, and 91% of those were seen once. In total, the top ten clones hold approximately 14% of the sample. Taken from the germline V gene, the CDR1 and CDR2 loops are SGHTS and YDEGEE. V loses 0 bases at its end and J loses 2 bases; junction bases beyond the gene matches: 7. Spanning cysteine to phenylalanine, the CDR3 consists of 16 amino acids. Only CDR3 DNA remains: 48 bases, in frame from the first base.

The clonotype originates from a man aged 30 to 39 in good health. The rearrangement combines TRBV5-8 with TRBJ2-5, and TRBD2 aligns with 7 junction nucleotides. Sequencing input: blood. The DNA is TGTGCCAGCAGCTTGGGGGGACTACCAGTTCAAGAGACCCAGTACTTC. This yields the protein CASSLGGLPVQETQYF.